This is a list of T cell receptor beta chains from one sample in a study of shared clonotypes between healthy human individuals. Assay: immunoSEQ multiplex PCR; the TCRdb copy retains only in-frame clones and omits some. The sample holds about 1.5 million clones, around 98% seen once. Specimen: naive CD4+ T cells sorted from blood. All receptors come from a man aged 25-40 years in good health. CDR3s include the opening cysteine and the closing phenylalanine or tryptophan. Fields, in order: clone size, J gene, V gene, D gene, CDR3 protein. D genes are given only for firm matches. A row's size may be missing; if present it is once, few, many or a size class.

>NA|TRBJ2-7|TRBV7-8|TRBD2
CASSWHVLAGDAYEQYF
>NA|TRBJ1-2|TRBV9|TRBD1
CASSVGMGQYGYTF
>NA|TRBJ2-2|TRBV5-1|NA
CASSGSGSWATGELFF
>NA|TRBJ2-2|TRBV19|NA
CASSPRLGRAGELFF
>NA|TRBJ2-5|TRBV18|NA
CASSPPGGRLREETQYF
>NA|TRBJ2-1|TRBV27|NA
CASSFDRPPYNEQFF
>NA|TRBJ2-5|TRBV13|NA
CASSQRETQYF
>NA|TRBJ1-4|TRBV5-1|TRBD1
CASRTTGQTEKLFF
>NA|TRBJ2-7|TRBV6-6|NA
CASSYLGEGPYEQYF
>NA|TRBJ1-5|TRBV6-1|NA
CASSERHGFNQPQHF
>NA|TRBJ1-3|TRBV15|NA
CATSRLLRTVLSGNTIYF
>NA|TRBJ2-2|TRBV15|NA
CAVDSNTGELFF
>once|TRBJ1-2|TRBV5-1|NA
CASSTQDSNYGYTF
>once|TRBJ2-7|TRBV5-1|NA
CASSLAAGSYEQYF
>NA|TRBJ1-2|TRBV29-1|NA
CSGGTLAYGYTF
>once|TRBJ1-2|TRBV9|NA
CASSVGDRANYGYTF
>NA|TRBJ1-5|TRBV11-3|NA
CASNLMRTSNQPQHF
>NA|TRBJ1-1|TRBV10-3|NA
CAIRHPGRPNTEAFF
>NA|TRBJ2-7|TRBV28|NA
CASNARGRAKNEQYF
>NA|TRBJ2-1|TRBV7-3|NA
CASSGSSYNEQFF
>NA|TRBJ2-7|TRBV4-1|NA
CASSQASRSYEQYF
>NA|TRBJ2-3|TRBV4-3|TRBD2
CASSQELAGTDTQYF
>once|TRBJ2-7|TRBV20-1|NA
CSAATDYEQYF
>NA|TRBJ2-7|TRBV2|NA
CASRETDSSLYEQYF
>NA|TRBJ2-1|TRBV4-1|NA
CASSQDPAGLPYNEQFF
>NA|TRBJ2-1|TRBV5-4|NA
CASSRVPISYNEQFF
>NA|TRBJ2-6|TRBV5-6|TRBD1
CASSLDRAANVLTF
>NA|TRBJ2-7|TRBV18|NA
CASSLDRNPQLVEQYF
>NA|TRBJ1-5|TRBV4-1|NA
CASSQDVARVSNQPQHF
>NA|TRBJ2-7|TRBV5-1|NA
CASSLPGTNEQYF
>NA|TRBJ2-3|TRBV6-6|TRBD2
CATSGSVGTDTQYF
>NA|TRBJ1-4|TRBV19|NA
CASSIRGRYEKLFF
>NA|TRBJ1-1|TRBV9|NA
CASSVTGHTEAFF
>NA|TRBJ2-1|TRBV7-2|TRBD2
CASSQAGVLNYNEQFF
>once|TRBJ2-5|TRBV5-4|NA
CASSLAGLPETQYF
>NA|TRBJ2-5|TRBV19|TRBD1
CASSTQGVETQYF
>NA|TRBJ2-1|TRBV4-3|NA
CASSPQSYFYNEQFF
>NA|TRBJ2-5|TRBV5-6|NA
CASSKEGGRGYETQYF
>NA|TRBJ2-7|TRBV11-1|TRBD2
CASSPPGLASYEQYF
>NA|TRBJ2-2|TRBV7-7|TRBD1
CASSRDRGTGELFF
>NA|TRBJ2-1|TRBV7-2|TRBD2
CASSLVSGRWGNEQFF
>NA|TRBJ2-2|TRBV11-2|NA
CASSFTAAYTGELFF
>NA|TRBJ1-5|TRBV5-5|TRBD1
CASSLANPGQGANQPQHF
>NA|TRBJ2-5|TRBV7-2|TRBD2
CASSSRLAGYQETQYF
>NA|TRBJ2-1|TRBV5-1|NA
CASSLASFNEQFF
>NA|TRBJ2-1|TRBV10-2|TRBD2
CASIRTSPNNEQFF
>NA|TRBJ2-7|TRBV28|NA
CASSGTLYEQYF
>NA|TRBJ2-5|TRBV2|NA
CASRAGNRGETQYF
>once|TRBJ1-1|TRBV29-1|NA
CSVSSPGDTEAFF
>NA|TRBJ1-3|TRBV10-2|NA
CASNREGGNTIYF
>NA|TRBJ1-2|TRBV5-1|NA
CASSFYRGSEGNYGYTF
>NA|TRBJ2-2|TRBV6-5|TRBD2
CASRRLAGGTGELFF
>once|TRBJ2-1|TRBV6-1|TRBD2
CASSEGAGGFDEQFF
>NA|TRBJ2-7|TRBV10-3|TRBD1
CAISVDRVTYEQYF
>NA|TRBJ2-7|TRBV6-1|TRBD1
CASSETGTGLYEQYF
>NA|TRBJ2-5|TRBV5-1|NA
CASSLDVAGETQYF
>NA|TRBJ2-4|TRBV10-1|TRBD2
CASSELAGGKNIQYF